A single TCR beta chain is shown here with its context. Clones were sequenced by immunoSEQ multiplex PCR, and TCRdb holds only the in-frame ones, with some missing. The data show approximately 160,000 clones, less than 90% seen once. V lost 3 bases and J lost 5; bases outside the gene matches: 10. Per germline, CDR1 KGHDR and CDR2 SFDVKD. This CDR3 comprises 17 residues. The data were taken from a study of blood T cell repertoires in COVID-19. Study in general: COVID-19 samples from acute and convalescent phases originated in the United States, Italy and Spain. T cells, B-cell-depleted T cells, or PBMCs supplied cDNA or gDNA.

This chain connects TRBV24-1 to TRBJ2-2; 8 bases agree with TRBD1. The sequencing sample was made of PBMCs or T cells enriched from blood (not recorded which). This sequence originates from a woman in her 50s who had recovered from COVID-19. Here the CDR3 DNA reads TGTGCCACCAGTGATCCGGGGACAGGCCGCAGGACCGGGGAGCTGTTTTTT. Encoded protein: CATSDPGTGRRTGELFF.